This T cell receptor beta chain emerged from a study of T cells in Graves' hyperthyroidism and ophthalmopathy. About the study: The initial diagnosis was the point when peripheral blood was collected, ahead of any treatment.

RNA transcripts served as the template for amplifying TCR beta CDR3 regions. First-round RT-PCR of the TCR CDR3 relied on the HTBI primer set. MiXCR, run by TCRdb on the multiplex PCR reads, gives a single entry per CDR3 protein. The data contain approximately 200,000 distinct CDR3 sequences, around 20% of them seen just once; the ten biggest clones take up just under 45%. In its sample, this clonotype was seen many times. Stable Graves' hyperthyroidism denoted no ophthalmopathy progression over 18 months. Newly diagnosed hyperthyroidism patients aged 18 to 65 years had disease lasting under 2 months. Patients having uncontrolled infection, another autoimmune disease, pregnancy or lactation were not included. Unmatched junction bases numbered 9, after V lost 8 bases and J lost 3 bases. This CDR3 contains 15 residues. Germline CDR1 LNHDA, CDR2 SQIVND (reference sequence).

This receptor was obtained from a man aged 35-49 years with Graves' hyperthyroidism. The chain employs TRBV19 and TRBJ1-1; 10 bases align to TRBD1. Input material: blood. The CDR3 sequence is CASRDRGRQDTEAFF. The CDR3 bases are TGTGCCAGTCGAGACAGGGGGCGACAGGACACTGAAGCTTTCTTT.